The 26 T cell receptor beta chains presented below share a single source sample, sequenced in a study of T cells in Graves' hyperthyroidism and ophthalmopathy. What was amplified from RNA transcripts were TCR beta CDR3 regions. The TCR CDR3 first-round RT-PCR relied on the HTBI primer set. From the multiplex PCR reads, TCRdb called clonotypes with MiXCR, one entry per CDR3 protein. The sample records roughly 580,000 distinct CDR3 sequences, just over 45% being singletons. The sequencing sample was made of peripheral blood or thyroid tissue (not recorded which). These receptors were collected from a woman under 30 with Graves' hyperthyroidism.

This clonotype was counted between two and nine times. The gene calls are TRBV7-6 and TRBJ1-3; D is unresolved. Germline CDR1 SGHVS, CDR2 FNYEAQ. Trimming shortened V by 5 bases and J by 0 bases, and 11 bases separated the two germline ends. The length of the CDR3 is 15 residues. The CDR3 DNA reads as TGTGCCAGCAGCCTTCCGGGCACCTCTGGAAACACCATATATTTT. This gives the protein CASSLPGTSGNTIYF.

This clonotype showed up just a few times. One end of the junction varies from germline; a read error may be responsible. The chain carries TRBV10-3 and TRBJ2-7, with a possible D match to TRBD2 (5 bases). CDR1 and CDR2 (germline): ENHRY, SYGVKD. This CDR3 has 14 amino acids. The CDR3 loop is CASSQGGPGYEQYF. CDR3 bases: TGTGCCAGCAGTCAAGGAGGTCCAGGCTACGAGCAGTACTTC.

This sequence joins TRBV7-9 and TRBJ1-5; 7 nucleotides align to TRBD1. V shed 4 bases and J 6 bases; nucleotides not matched to a gene: 9. This CDR3 has 15 residues. From germline, CDR1 is SEHNR and CDR2 FQNEAQ (reference sequence). CDR3 coding DNA: TGTGCCAGCAGCTCAACAGGGGCGGGCAGTCAGCCCCAGCATTTT. The encoded protein is CASSSTGAGSQPQHF.

The rearrangement links TRBV7-9 to TRBJ2-5; 7 bases line up with TRBD2. The end of the DNA fits TRBJ2-1 better, so the J call may be wrong. Germline V gene lookup returns CDR1 SEHNR and CDR2 FQNEAQ (reference sequence). The CDR3 has 14 residues. The CDR3 here is CASSPSREDDEQFF. The CDR3 nucleotides read TGTGCCAGCAGCCCCTCCCGGGAGGACGATGAGCAGTTCTTC.

This rearrangement joins TRBV7-2 to TRBJ2-7, with a tentative D call TRBD2 (6 bases). Trimming pared 4 bases from V and 1 base from J, leaving 14 bases between. Germline-derived CDR1 and CDR2 are SGHTA and FQGNSA. The CDR3 length is 15 residues. CDR3 DNA sequence: TGTGCCAGCAGCTCCCGGGAGTGGCTTTCCTACGAGCAGTACTTC. Translating gives CASSSREWLSYEQYF.

Concerning this clonotype: The junction does not match germline at one end; this may be a read error. The chain links TRBV2 to TRBJ1-2; the D is unclear. Germline-derived CDR1 and CDR2 are SNHLY and FYNNEI. This CDR3 region has 14 residues. In DNA form, the CDR3 reads TGTGCCATCAGTGAGACGGGAAGACTCGATGGCTACACCTTC. Amino acid sequence: CAISETGRLDGYTF.

Note on this clonotype: Possible read error: a much larger clone is one base away. This chain's CDR3 is CASSGTGGRNTEAFF. In nucleotides, the CDR3 is TGTGCCAGCAGTGGCACAGGGGGCCGGAACACTGAAGCTTTCTTT. V usage is TRBV25-1 and J usage is TRBJ1-1, with 9 bases identical to TRBD1. Germline assignment: CDR1 MGHDK and CDR2 SYGVNS. V trimming: 4 bases; J trimming: 1 base; junction bases outside the gene matches: 4. The CDR3 spans 15 residues. The full variable domain, its missing parts supplied by reference TRBV25-1 and TRBJ1-1, is EADIYQTPRYLVIGTGKKITLECSQTMGHDKMYWYQQDPGMELHLIHYSYGVNSTEKGDLSSESTVSRIRTEHFPLTLESARPSHTSQYLCASSGTGGRNTEAFFGQGTRLTVV.

The chain is built from TRBV20-1 and TRBJ1-1, with D uncertain. V was shortened by 3 bases and J by 5 bases, with 10 bases between the two germline ends. This CDR3 comprises 12 residues. CDR1 and CDR2 from the germline V gene are DFQATT and SNEGSKA (reference sequence). The DNA of the CDR3 is TGCAGTGCTAGTGATCGGTTGACTGAAGCTTTCTTT. It codes for CSASDRLTEAFF.

The rearrangement uses TRBV29-1 and TRBJ1-5, with TRBD1 identical over 7 bases. The CDR3 runs 15 residues. From germline, CDR1 is SQVTM and CDR2 ANQGSEA. Trimming removed 7 bases from V and 2 bases from J; junction bases left unmatched: 11. CDR3 sequence (DNA): TGCAGCGCTAGACAGGGCGGCAACGGCAATCAGCCCCAGCATTTT. Amino acid sequence: CSARQGGNGNQPQHF.

About this clonotype itself: The junction departs from germline at one end; a sequencing error may be responsible. The chain is built from TRBV7-2 and TRBJ1-2; D is unresolved. The CDR3 loop spans 13 amino acids. The germline gives CDR1 SGHTA, CDR2 FQGNSA. The CDR3 nucleotides are TGTGCCAGCAGCCTAGCACGCCGTCATGGCTACACCTTC. Protein: CASSLARRHGYTF.

This clonotype has only a few counts. The chain couples TRBV7-2 to TRBJ1-2; no clear D. This CDR3 spans 13 amino acids. Germline CDR1 SGHTA, CDR2 FQGNSA. V lost 6 bases and J 4 bases, leaving 12 bases between the germline ends. DNA of the CDR3: TGTGCCAGCAGTTTCTCCCGGGTCTATGGCTACACCTTC. This sequence encodes CASSFSRVYGYTF.

This chain uses TRBV20-1 with TRBJ2-2; TRBD2 aligns across 11 bases. There are 18 residues in the CDR3. V shed 0 bases and J 1 base; nucleotides not matched to a gene: 7. Germline CDR1 reads DFQATT; CDR2 reads SNEGSKA (reference sequence). The CDR3 DNA reads as TGCAGTGCTAGAGATCTCTCCGGACTAGCGGGGAACACCGGGGAGCTGTTTTTT. Residues: CSARDLSGLAGNTGELFF.

This clonotype was counted between two and nine times. The V and J genes are TRBV3-1 and TRBJ1-6, with D unclear. V lost 5 bases and J lost 8, with 10 bases in between. CDR1 is LGHDT and CDR2 is YNNKEL in the germline V gene (reference sequence). This CDR3 is built from 13 residues. The CDR3: CASSWNRDSPLHF. DNA of the CDR3: TGTGCCAGCAGCTGGAACCGGGATTCACCCCTCCACTTT.

This clonotype has a count of ten or more. The chain is built from TRBV7-2 and TRBJ1-1; D gene uncertain. The germline V and J ends were trimmed by 3 bases and 4 bases, with 9 bases remaining between them. This CDR3 is built from 13 residues. CDR1 is SGHTA, CDR2 FQGNSA, per germline. The CDR3 bases are TGTGCCAGCAGCTTGGGCAGGCCCACTGAAGCTTTCTTT. It encodes CASSLGRPTEAFF.

This clonotype has a handful of counts. In DNA, the CDR3 is TGTGCCAGCAAAGTCGTCGGCACGCGGATTGAGCAGTTCTTC. This translates into CASKVVGTRIEQFF. The genes are TRBV12-3 or TRBV12-4 and TRBJ2-1, with D unclear. The V and J ends lost 7 bases and 9 bases respectively, with 19 bases between them. The CDR3 totals 14 residues.

J is TRBJ2-5 and V is TRBV10-3; D is unresolved. The V end lost 8 bases, the J end lost 4 bases, and 26 bases lay between the germline ends. Germline CDR1 is ENHRY and CDR2 is SYGVKD. This CDR3 has 17 amino acids. The CDR3 is CAIGRSVEKVEGETQYF. CDR3 bases: TGTGCCATCGGTCGCAGCGTTGAAAAGGTGGAAGGAGAGACCCAGTACTTC.

The V gene is TRBV7-2, the J gene TRBJ2-7, with 12 bases matching TRBD2. J gave up 4 bases and V 5 bases, and 6 bases lay outside the gene matches. Per germline, CDR1 SGHTA and CDR2 FQGNSA. The CDR3 contains 15 residues. The CDR3 loop is CASSAPSGRAYEQYF. Written as DNA, the CDR3 is TGTGCCAGCAGCGCCCCTAGCGGGAGGGCGTACGAGCAGTACTTC.

The chain recombines TRBV7-9 with TRBJ2-7; D is unresolved. Germline CDR1 and CDR2: SEHNR and FQNEAQ (reference sequence). The CDR3 totals 13 residues. V was shortened by 6 bases and J by 7 bases, with 16 bases between the two germline ends. The CDR3 coding sequence is TGTGCCAGCAGTTTAACCGGGTTGAGGGAGCAGTACTTC. Amino acid sequence: CASSLTGLREQYF. The full variable domain, its missing parts supplied by reference TRBV7-9 and TRBJ2-7, is DTGVSQNPRHKITKRGQNVTFRCDPISEHNRLYWYRQTLGQGPEFLTYFQNEAQLEKSRLLSDRFSAERPKGSFSTLEIQRTEQGDSAMYLCASSLTGLREQYFGPGTRLTVT.

At least ten counts were recorded for this clonotype. J is TRBJ1-5 and V is TRBV7-9; D is undetermined. Germline CDR1 reads SEHNR; CDR2 reads FQNEAQ (reference sequence). The CDR3 sequence is 14 residues long. The V end was cut by 3 bases, the J end by 6 bases, with 12 bases between. This chain's CDR3 is CASSFEGSAQPQHF. CDR3 sequence (DNA): TGTGCCAGCAGCTTCGAGGGATCAGCTCAGCCCCAGCATTTT.

This chain connects TRBV5-1 to TRBJ1-1, with 9 bases aligning to TRBD1. There are 15 residues in the CDR3. V lost 4 bases to trimming and J lost 8 bases; unmatched junction nucleotides: 12. Germline assignment: CDR1 SGHRS and CDR2 YFSETQ. In nucleotides, the CDR3 is TGCGCCAGCAGCCCCGGGACAGGGAATGATAAGGAAGCTTTCTTT. It is translated as CASSPGTGNDKEAFF. The full variable domain, in which reference TRBV5-1 and TRBJ1-1 provide the parts outside the CDR3, is KAGVTQTPRYLIKTRGQQVTLSCSPISGHRSVSWYQQTPGQGLQFLFEYFSETQRNKGNFPGRFSGRQFSNSRSEMNVSTLELGDSALYLCASSPGTGNDKEAFFGQGTRLTVV.

This clonotype appeared a few times. The chain uses TRBV7-8 and TRBJ1-5, with D maybe TRBD1 (5 bases). CDR3 size: 14 residues. In germline, CDR1 is SGHVS, CDR2 FQNEAQ. Trimming removed 5 bases from V and 6 bases from J, with 14 bases in between. CDR3 DNA: TGTGCCAGCAGCCCCGGGGCTCAGAGTCAGCCCCAGCATTTT. Its translation: CASSPGAQSQPQHF. Complete variable domain (other parts from reference TRBV7-8 and TRBJ1-5): GAGVSQSPRYKVAKRGQDVALRCDPISGHVSLFWYQQALGQGPEFLTYFQNEAQLDKSGLPSDRFFAERPEGSVSTLKIQRTQQEDSAVYLCASSPGAQSQPQHFGDGTRLSIL.

At least ten counts were recorded for this clonotype. The gene calls are TRBV7-8 and TRBJ1-5; the D gene is possibly TRBD1 (5 bases). The CDR3 has 17 amino acids. Trimming took 1 base from V and 3 from J, leaving 16 bases between them. Germline values: CDR1 SGHVS, CDR2 FQNEAQ. In nucleotides, the CDR3 is TGTGCCAGCAGCTTAGGATTAGGGGCAGTTCACAATCAGCCCCAGCATTTT. This codes for CASSLGLGAVHNQPQHF.

This clonotype appeared a few times. The CDR3 sequence is CASRTGYEQYF. CDR3 DNA sequence: TGTGCCAGCAGGACAGGGTACGAGCAGTACTTC. The chain uses TRBV10-3 and TRBJ2-7; 8 nucleotides align to TRBD1. The V gene end was trimmed by 10 bases and the J gene end by 4 bases; junction bases not matched to a gene: 3. The CDR3 is 11 amino acids. CDR1 is ENHRY and CDR2 is SYGVKD in the germline V gene.

This chain joins TRBV2 and TRBJ1-5; D is ambiguous. CDR1 and CDR2 from the germline V gene are SNHLY and FYNNEI. Trimming took off 1 base at V and 4 bases at J, with 14 bases between the two ends. This CDR3 contains 16 residues. The CDR3 sequence: CASSEGATFGNQPQHF. CDR3 DNA sequence: TGTGCCAGCAGTGAAGGTGCAACCTTTGGGAATCAGCCCCAGCATTTT.

There are many counts of this clonotype. This chain connects TRBV24-1 to TRBJ1-1, with 8 bases that match TRBD1. CDR3 length: 14 residues. J lost 0 bases, V lost 5 bases, and 1 base had no gene match. Germline-derived CDR1 and CDR2 are KGHDR and SFDVKD. The CDR3 is CATSGQGLNTEAFF. The CDR3 DNA reads TGTGCCACCAGTGGACAGGGGTTGAACACTGAAGCTTTCTTT.

V and J are TRBV25-1 and TRBJ2-7, with a possible D match to TRBD2 (6 bases). Trimming removed 1 base from V and 4 bases from J, with 14 bases in between. Germline V CDR1 and CDR2: MGHDK, SYGVNS. The CDR3 totals 15 residues. CDR3 residues: CASSEFGGAVYEQYF. CDR3 nucleotide sequence: TGTGCCAGCAGTGAATTTGGAGGGGCCGTGTACGAGCAGTACTTC.